This TCR beta chain was documented in a study of spatial heterogeneity in lung cancer (dated by TCRdb to between 2019 and 2020). About the study as a whole: More beta-chain than alpha-chain transcripts were consistently detected, likely reflecting higher beta-chain transcript abundance. At surgery, both alpha and beta chains were TCR-sequenced in about 200 tumor regions, 64 matched nontumor lung samples and around 50 PBMC samples. In non-small cell lung cancer, the study quantitatively compared TCR alpha and beta repertoires across several tumor regions, matched nontumor lung, and blood. In the raw uncorrected reads, each unique combination of TCR and UMI appeared on average more than ten times. Nonsynonymous mutation counts, determined by whole-exome sequencing of tumor tissue, were related to features of the TCR repertoire. The full study reports these points: Additional single-cell paired TCR alpha and beta sequencing was considered necessary to confirm, at a functional level, the hypothesis that regional TCRs recognize regional mutations. Ubiquitous expanded tumor TCRs showed up in blood more often at tumor resection than at routine follow-up.

The germline V gene encodes CDR1 LGHDT and CDR2 YNNKEL (reference sequence). V loses 4 bases, J loses 5 bases, and the germline ends lie 8 bases apart. The CDR3 covers 12 residues, taking in both the cysteine and the phenylalanine. Only CDR3 DNA is held: 36 bases, read in frame from base 1. Interpreted using the paper, the time point label stands for: sample taken at primary tumor resection. The donors were about 65 patients from the lung TRACERx cohort who had early-stage, untreated non-small cell lung cancer. Without any cell sorting, TCR sequencing was performed on whole RNA extracted either from tumor and nontumor lung tissue or from cryopreserved PBMC samples. A patient was chosen for TCR sequencing only when enough RNA was available from at least two tumor regions. Receptor amplification or capture employed 5' RACE. TCRdb lists the instrument as NextSeq 500. To allow correction of PCR and sequencing errors, the TCR library protocol tagged every TCR cDNA molecule with a unique molecular identifier. The study's processing was this. TCR identification, UMI-based error correction and CDR3 extraction were performed with Decombinator tools. TCRs above a frequency of 2 per 1,000, corresponding to the top 1% of the tumor frequency distribution, were defined as expanded. Rényi diversity was computed with the R vegan package after subsampling each repertoire 100 times to 5,000 TCRs. CDR3 similarity networks were built from amino acid triplet string-kernel similarity, connecting CDR3s with pairwise similarity above 0.82. TCRdb itself trimmed the public reads at Q25 with fastp, ran MiXCR and retained productive beta chains. Rows are combined by CDR3 protein, so each entry shows the most common genes and DNA. The V and J calls were not made by the authors but by TCRdb's processing. The sample records 35,000 to 55,000 distinct CDR3 sequences, approximately 14% of which are singletons. The ten largest clones add up to 50% to 65% of the sample.

Comments on this clonotype: What antigen it recognizes has not been identified. No base qualities exist here, and no much larger clone lies one base off it.

The chain is made from TRBV3-1 and TRBJ2-5; the D gene is perhaps TRBD1 or TRBD2, each of them matching over 5 bases. The TCR was taken from a male donor with early-stage non-small cell lung cancer. Sequenced here: PBMCs, sampled at surgery. CDR3 sequence: CASSPWGETQYF. The DNA sequence reads TGTGCCAGCAGCCCCTGGGGGGAGACCCAGTACTTC.